The T cell receptor beta chain under discussion was sequenced for a study of blood T cell repertoires in COVID-19. Study as a whole: The United States, Italy and Spain were the sources of the acute and convalescent COVID-19 samples. PBMCs, B-cell-depleted T cells, or T cells provided the cDNA or gDNA that made up the material.

CDR1 and CDR2 (germline): SGHRS, YFSETQ. V was shortened by 0 bases and J by 2 bases, with 11 bases between the two germline ends. The CDR3 totals 15 residues. Cohort placement rested on clinical history that participants reported themselves. Produced via immunoSEQ multiplex PCR; TCRdb's table is partial and in-frame only. The repertoire holds roughly 190,000 clones, with approximately 80% as singletons. This sequence joins TRBV5-1 and TRBJ1-2; the D gene is possibly TRBD1 (5 bases). The sample consisted of PBMCs or T cells enriched from blood (not recorded which). This TCR was sampled from a woman aged 60-75 years with acute COVID-19. CDR3 protein: CASSLAMAGNYGYTF. CDR3 sequence (DNA): TGCGCCAGCAGCTTGGCAATGGCAGGGAACTATGGCTACACCTTC. The variable domain in full, with the rest retrieved from reference TRBV5-1 and TRBJ1-2, is KAGVTQTPRYLIKTRGQQVTLSCSPISGHRSVSWYQQTPGQGLQFLFEYFSETQRNKGNFPGRFSGRQFSNSRSEMNVSTLELGDSALYLCASSLAMAGNYGYTFGSGTRLTVV.